This entry lists 24 T cell receptor beta chains sequenced from one sample in a study of blood T cells in healthy people across ages. Primers used in a second PCR of about 6 to 11 cycles were a sample-barcoded 5' primer and a J-beta primer mix. Using its own MiXCR run on the 5' RACE reads, TCRdb lists one record per CDR3 protein. This table holds 790,000 or so distinct CDR3 sequences, more than 50% found once. Sequencing was done on a sample of blood. The receptors stem from a man aged 40-49 years in good health.

This clonotype was counted once. V and J are TRBV18 and TRBJ2-5; D is perhaps TRBD2 (6 bases). V lost 6 bases, J lost 5 bases, and 19 bases lay in between. Germline values: CDR1 KGHSH, CDR2 LQKENI. The CDR3 is 15 residues long. CDR3 loop: CASSHGRSVSETQYF. CDR3 nucleotides: TGTGCCAGCTCTCACGGGAGATCGGTCTCTGAGACCCAGTACTTC.

This clonotype came up a few times. J is TRBJ2-5 and V is TRBV10-2; D is possibly TRBD1 (6 bases). The CDR3 spans 15 residues. The V gene lost 6 bases and the J gene lost 5 bases, with 19 bases spanning the gap. CDR1 is WSHSY and CDR2 is SAAADI in the germline V gene. The CDR3 sequence: CASRPRQVLEETQYF. The DNA for the CDR3 is TGCGCCAGCAGGCCCAGACAGGTTCTGGAGGAGACCCAGTACTTC.

V usage is TRBV9 and J usage is TRBJ2-3; D call uncertain. Germline V gives CDR1 SGDLS, CDR2 YYNGEE. Trimming pared 5 bases from V and 3 bases from J, leaving 16 bases between. The CDR3 runs 15 residues. CDR3: CASSPGASRTDTQYF. The CDR3 nucleotides are TGTGCCAGCAGTCCGGGCGCCTCAAGAACAGATACGCAGTATTTT.

The V call is TRBV10-2, the J call TRBJ2-7; D is undetermined. V was trimmed by 0 bases and J by 2 bases, leaving 8 bases between them. The CDR3 runs to 14 residues. Per the germline V gene, CDR1 is WSHSY and CDR2 is SAAADI. CDR3 sequence reads: CASSESEGTYEQYF. The CDR3 nucleotides are TGCGCCAGCAGTGAGTCCGAAGGGACCTACGAGCAGTACTTC.

The chain carries TRBV29-1 and TRBJ2-7; 7 bases line up with TRBD1. V lost 2 bases, J lost 6 bases, and 10 bases stayed unmatched. Germline V gene sequence: CDR1 SQVTM, CDR2 ANQGSEA. The CDR3 consists of 14 residues. The CDR3 coding sequence is TGCAGCGTTGAAACAAGACAGGGTTCAGGCGAGCAGTACTTC. Its protein is CSVETRQGSGEQYF.

V gene TRBV6-1 combines with J gene TRBJ1-6; D call uncertain. The V end was cut by 6 bases, the J end by 7 bases, with 19 bases between. This CDR3 region has 16 residues. Per the germline V gene, CDR1 is MNHNS and CDR2 is SASEGT. CDR3 protein: CASRDSFILPNSPLHF. As DNA, the CDR3 is TGTGCCAGCAGGGATTCTTTTATTTTGCCGAATTCACCCCTCCACTTT.

The V and J genes are TRBV29-1 and TRBJ2-7; 8 bases line up with TRBD2. The J call could be wrong; TRBJ2-5 is a better fit for the DNA end. Germline loops: CDR1 SQVTM, CDR2 ANQGSEA. The CDR3 sequence is 15 residues long. CDR3: CSVDKRAGDAETQYF. CDR3 in DNA: TGCAGCGTTGACAAGCGAGCGGGGGATGCGGAGACCCAGTACTTC.

The V gene is TRBV5-6, the J gene TRBJ2-3, with D possibly being TRBD2 (6 bases). CDR1 and CDR2 from the germline V gene are SGHDT and YYEEEE. The CDR3 totals 15 residues. The germline V and J ends were trimmed by 4 bases and 4 bases, with 16 bases remaining between them. CDR3 bases: TGTGCCAGCAGCCTTGTTGGGGGGATAGCAGATACGCAGTATTTT. This gives the protein CASSLVGGIADTQYF.

This chain uses TRBV15 with TRBJ2-7; 9 bases are shared with TRBD1. After removal of 0 bases from V and 5 bases from J, the junction contained 5 bases not matched to a gene. Germline V gene lookup returns CDR1 LNHNV and CDR2 YYDKDF (reference sequence). The CDR3 totals 15 residues. CDR3 sequence: CATSRDRDRDDEQYF. DNA of the CDR3: TGTGCCACCAGCAGAGATCGGGACAGGGACGACGAGCAGTACTTC. Filled out from reference TRBV15 and TRBJ2-7, the complete variable domain reads DAMVIQNPRYQVTQFGKPVTLSCSQTLNHNVMYWYQQKSSQAPKLLFHYYDKDFNNEADTPDNFQSRRPNTSFCFLDIRSPGLGDTAMYLCATSRDRDRDDEQYFGPGTRLTVT.

This clonotype has just a few counts. The gene calls are TRBV9 and TRBJ2-6, with TRBD1 identical over 7 bases. This CDR3 spans 16 amino acids. Per the germline V gene, CDR1 is SGDLS and CDR2 is YYNGEE. V lost 5 bases, J lost 0 bases, and 5 bases stayed unmatched. The CDR3 DNA follows: TGTGCCAGCAGACAGGGGAACCACTCTGGGGCCAACGTCCTGACTTTC. Translating it yields CASRQGNHSGANVLTF.

The V call is TRBV20-1, the J call TRBJ1-5; possible D gene TRBD1, 5 bases. This CDR3 contains 14 residues. Per the germline V gene, CDR1 is DFQATT and CDR2 is SNEGSKA (reference sequence). V lost 2 bases and J 5 bases, leaving 13 bases between the germline ends. The CDR3 DNA reads TGCAGTGCTAGACCCCCGGGGCTATATCAGCCCCAGCATTTT. Its protein product is CSARPPGLYQPQHF.

This chain uses TRBV6-5 with TRBJ2-6; D is unclear. The CDR3 extends over 15 amino acids. Germline CDR1 and CDR2: MNHEY and SVGAGI. With 3 bases removed from V and 0 bases from J, the gap between germline ends came to 6 bases. The CDR3 sequence is CASSYVRSGANVLTF. Written as DNA, the CDR3 is TGTGCCAGCAGTTATGTTCGCTCTGGGGCCAACGTCCTGACTTTC.

This clonotype was seen a single time. The chain employs TRBV20-1 and TRBJ2-7; tentative D call: TRBD2 (5 bases). This CDR3 has 14 amino acids. Germline CDR1 and CDR2: DFQATT and SNEGSKA (reference sequence). With 0 bases removed from V and 2 bases from J, the gap between germline ends came to 11 bases. The CDR3 DNA follows: TGCAGTGCTAGAGATGTAGCGAACCCCTACGAGCAGTACTTC. It codes for CSARDVANPYEQYF.

This clonotype was seen once. This chain connects TRBV6-5 to TRBJ2-5, with 8 bases identical to TRBD2. The J call could be wrong; TRBJ2-7 is a better fit for the DNA end. In germline, CDR1 is MNHEY, CDR2 SVGAGI. This CDR3 spans 14 amino acids. As DNA, the CDR3 is TGTGCCAGCGCCGCCGGGACTAGTTTCTACGAGCAGTACTTC. Its translation: CASAAGTSFYEQYF.

The chain recombines TRBV29-1 with TRBJ2-5; D possibly uses TRBD1 or TRBD2 (5 bases each). V gave up 5 bases and J gave up 12 bases, with 22 bases separating them. Looked up from germline, CDR1 is SQVTM and CDR2 is ANQGSEA. The CDR3 spans 13 residues. The DNA of the CDR3 is TGCAGCGTTAGGCCCTCCGGGACCGCCATCGAGTACTTC. Its protein is CSVRPSGTAIEYF.

This clonotype was counted a few times. The chain carries TRBV7-2 and TRBJ2-1; no definite D call. The CDR3 extends over 12 amino acids. The germline CDR1 and CDR2 sequences are SGHTA and FQGNSA. With 5 bases removed from V and 10 bases from J, the gap between germline ends came to 12 bases. The CDR3 region has the DNA TGTGCCAGCAGCCCCAATCCCGGGGAGCAGTTCTTC. Its protein is CASSPNPGEQFF.

The V call is TRBV6-5, the J call TRBJ2-7; TRBD1 might be the D (7 bases). The V and J ends lost 2 bases and 6 bases respectively, with 26 bases between them. This CDR3 spans 18 amino acids. Looked up from germline, CDR1 is MNHEY and CDR2 is SVGAGI. Here the CDR3 reads CASSYGGGFTLASSEQYF. CDR3 bases: TGTGCCAGCAGTTACGGAGGGGGCTTCACGCTAGCTTCCAGCGAGCAGTACTTC.

The chain combines TRBV1 with TRBJ2-5; the listed D gene, TRBD1, was not tested against the DNA. TRBV1 is designated a pseudogene. This CDR3 is built from 17 residues. The CDR3 DNA reads TGCACCAGCAGCCAAGAATGGTTAGGGGAACCACAAGAGACCCAGTACTTC. This translates into CTSSQEWLGEPQETQYF.

This clonotype appeared a single time. CDR3 in amino acids: CASSQQPQTDNEQFF. DNA for the CDR3: TGCGCCAGCAGCCAGCAACCCCAGACAGACAATGAGCAGTTCTTC. This sequence joins TRBV4-3 and TRBJ2-1, with D tentatively TRBD1 (5 bases). Trimming removed 3 bases from V and 5 bases from J, with 14 bases in between. The CDR3 sequence is 15 residues long. The germline CDR1 and CDR2 sequences are LGHNA and YSLEER.

The V and J genes are TRBV15 and TRBJ2-1; 8 nucleotides agree with TRBD2. The germline gives CDR1 LNHNV, CDR2 YYDKDF (reference sequence). The CDR3 runs to 14 residues. With 5 bases clipped from V and 9 bases from J, the junction kept 9 bases outside the gene matches. Here the CDR3 DNA reads TGTGCCACCAGCCCGGGGGGGTCTAAGGGTGAGCAGTTCTTC. Translated, it gives CATSPGGSKGEQFF.

V is TRBV11-2 and J is TRBJ2-7, with TRBD1 matching 7 bases. Germline V gene lookup returns CDR1 SGHAT and CDR2 FQNNGV. Germline trimming cut 7 bases from V and 3 bases from J; bases unmatched to any gene: 12. The CDR3 spans 15 residues. In nucleotides, the CDR3 is TGTGCCAGCACCAAAGAACCGGGACAGTACTACGAGCAGTACTTC. Its protein product is CASTKEPGQYYEQYF. Complete variable domain (other parts from reference TRBV11-2 and TRBJ2-7): EAGVAQSPRYKIIEKRQSVAFWCNPISGHATLYWYQQILGQGPKLLIQFQNNGVVDDSQLPKDRFSAERLKGVDSTLKIQPAKLEDSAVYLCASTKEPGQYYEQYFGPGTRLTVT.

The gene calls are TRBV9 and TRBJ2-5; a weak D match, TRBD1 (5 bases). This CDR3 region has 14 residues. V was shortened by 0 bases and J by 3 bases, with 9 bases between the two germline ends. The germline gives CDR1 SGDLS, CDR2 YYNGEE. CDR3 loop: CASSVGAGKETQYF. Written as DNA, the CDR3 is TGTGCCAGCAGCGTAGGGGCAGGGAAAGAGACCCAGTACTTC.

The chain links TRBV5-1 to TRBJ2-4, with TRBD1 matching over 9 bases. The end of the DNA is better explained by TRBJ2-7, so the J call may be wrong. Germline V gene lookup returns CDR1 SGHRS and CDR2 YFSETQ. The CDR3 runs 14 residues. CDR3 DNA sequence: TGCGCCAGCAGCTTCCGGGACAGGGTAGACGAGCAGTACTTC. This translates into CASSFRDRVDEQYF.

This clonotype was seen a few times. J is TRBJ2-7 and V is TRBV6-5; tentative D call: TRBD2 (6 bases). V was trimmed by 6 bases and J by 3 bases, leaving 18 bases between them. The germline V gene has CDR1 MNHEY and CDR2 SVGAGI. CDR3 size: 15 residues. CDR3 coding DNA: TGTGCCAGCAGCTTGGGGGGAGTGGGGAGCTACGAGCAGTACTTC. It translates to CASSLGGVGSYEQYF.